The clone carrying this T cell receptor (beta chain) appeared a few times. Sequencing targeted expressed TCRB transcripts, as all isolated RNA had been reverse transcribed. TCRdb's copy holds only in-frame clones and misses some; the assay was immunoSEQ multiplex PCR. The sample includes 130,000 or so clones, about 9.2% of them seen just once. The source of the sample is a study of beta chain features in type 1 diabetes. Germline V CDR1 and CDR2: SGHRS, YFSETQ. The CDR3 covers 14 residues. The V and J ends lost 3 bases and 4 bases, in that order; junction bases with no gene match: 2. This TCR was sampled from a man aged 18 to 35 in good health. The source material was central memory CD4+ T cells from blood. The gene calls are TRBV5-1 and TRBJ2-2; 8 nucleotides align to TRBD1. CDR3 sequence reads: CASSYDRGTGELFF. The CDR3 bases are TGCGCCAGCAGCTACGACAGGGGCACCGGGGAGCTGTTTTTT.